The 8 T cell receptor beta chains given below trace back to one sample, sequenced in a study of cytotoxic CD8 clonotypes in ibrutinib-treated CLL. Repertoires were generated with immunoSEQ multiplex PCR, while TCRdb's copy carries only in-frame clones and drops some. The table lists 190,000 or so clones, about 72% of them singletons, with roughly 12% in the top ten. The sequences come from PBMCs, collected after 24 months of ibrutinib treatment. These receptors all stem from a human donor with chronic lymphocytic leukemia.

The rearrangement links TRBV7-8 to TRBJ2-7; D remains ambiguous. The V end lost 5 bases, the J end lost 4 bases, and 30 bases lay between the germline ends. The CDR3 loop spans 19 amino acids. Germline V gene sequence: CDR1 SGHVS, CDR2 FQNEAQ. The CDR3 is CASSMRSRSHLESGYEQYF. In DNA form, the CDR3 reads TGTGCCAGCAGCATGCGGAGTAGGTCCCACCTGGAGTCGGGTTACGAGCAGTACTTC.

Of note for this clone: The identical CDR3 is also encoded by other nucleotide sequences in the sample. The J gene is TRBJ1-4, the V gene TRBV19, with D hard to call. From germline, CDR1 is LNHDA and CDR2 SQIVND (reference sequence). The CDR3 has 11 residues. V was pared by 6 bases and J by 4 bases, with 3 bases between. The CDR3 nucleotides read TGTGCCAGTAGCCTTAATGAAAAACTGTTTTTT. Amino acid sequence: CASSLNEKLFF.

The J gene is TRBJ2-3, the V gene TRBV7-2, with TRBD2 matching over 7 bases. The ends lost 1 base at V and 1 base at J; junction bases unmatched: 2. The germline CDR1 and CDR2 sequences are SGHTA and FQGNSA. CDR3 size: 15 residues. CDR3 nucleotides: TGTGCCAGCAGCTTAGGTCTAGCGGGCACAGATACGCAGTATTTT. Amino acids: CASSLGLAGTDTQYF.

The gene calls are TRBV5-5 and TRBJ2-7, with a tentative D call TRBD1 (5 bases). Trimming stripped 4 bases from V and 2 bases from J, with 10 bases between. CDR3 length equals 13 residues. Germline CDR1 reads SGHKS; CDR2 reads YYEKEE (reference sequence). CDR3 DNA sequence: TGTGCCAGCAGCAATACAGGCACCTACGAGCAGTACTTC. Its protein is CASSNTGTYEQYF.

This clone has only one observation. The gene calls are TRBV9 and TRBJ2-5; tentatively, D is TRBD1 or TRBD2 (6 bases each). The germline gives CDR1 SGDLS, CDR2 YYNGEE. The germline V and J ends were trimmed by 6 bases and 1 base, with 10 bases remaining between them. The CDR3 is 13 residues long. CDR3 in amino acids: CASNRDSQETQYF. CDR3 coding DNA: TGTGCCAGCAACAGGGACTCCCAAGAGACCCAGTACTTC. The full variable domain, rest sourced from reference TRBV9 and TRBJ2-5, is DSGVTQTPKHLITATGQRVTLRCSPRSGDLSVYWYQQSLDQGLQFLIQYYNGEERAKGNILERFSAQQFPDLHSELNLSSLELGDSALYFCASNRDSQETQYFGPGTRLLVL.

This clone occurred a few times. V usage is TRBV7-3 and J usage is TRBJ2-1; 11 bases match TRBD2. The CDR3 consists of 14 residues. CDR1 and CDR2 (germline): SGHTA, FQGTGA. V lost 3 bases and J lost 8; bases outside the gene matches: 3. CDR3 loop: CASSFTSGSDEQFF. CDR3 in DNA: TGTGCCAGCAGCTTCACTAGCGGGAGCGATGAGCAGTTCTTC.

The rearrangement joins TRBV7-2 to TRBJ2-5; weak D call: TRBD2 (6 bases). The CDR3 covers 13 residues. The V gene lost 5 bases and the J gene lost 3 bases, with 10 bases spanning the gap. Germline V gene data show CDR1 as SGHTA and CDR2 as FQGNSA. The CDR3 loop is CASSRSSEETQYF. The CDR3 DNA follows: TGTGCCAGCAGCAGGTCTAGCGAAGAGACCCAGTACTTC.

The genes are TRBV7-2 and TRBJ2-4, with D maybe TRBD1 (6 bases). Germline V lookup: CDR1 SGHTA, CDR2 FQGNSA. V was clipped by 4 bases and J by 8 bases, with 9 bases between them. The CDR3 runs 12 residues. The CDR3 nucleotides read TGTGCCAGCAGCTCTCGGACAGACATTCAGTACTTC. This codes for CASSSRTDIQYF.